The T cell receptor beta chain under discussion was sequenced for a study of blood T cell repertoires in COVID-19. Study summary: Spain, Italy and the United States supplied samples that represented acute and convalescent COVID-19. Sample material is recorded as cDNA or gDNA derived from T cells, B-cell-depleted T cells, or PBMCs.

This clone is medium-sized. Per the authors' pipeline: Estimation of nucleated cell counts relied on the amplification of reference gene primers. Measured with immunoSEQ multiplex PCR; TCRdb has only the in-frame clones, and not every one. V and J calls and clone size are copied from that table; D and trimming were computed from the DNA. There are 55,000 to 65,000 clones in the sample; roughly 87% occur only once, and approximately 5.1% lies in the top ten. The clonotype originates from a man at least 80 years old in a cohort sampled during active COVID-19. The sequenced material came from peripheral blood.

CDR3 in DNA: TGTGCCAGCAGCCAATCCCGGGACTCCTATGGCTACACCTTC. Its protein product is CASSQSRDSYGYTF. This chain joins TRBV14 and TRBJ1-2, with D perhaps matching TRBD1 (5 bases). Germline V lookup: CDR1 SGHDN, CDR2 FVKESK. The V end was cut by 2 bases, the J end by 4 bases, with 11 bases between. The CDR3 is 14 residues long.